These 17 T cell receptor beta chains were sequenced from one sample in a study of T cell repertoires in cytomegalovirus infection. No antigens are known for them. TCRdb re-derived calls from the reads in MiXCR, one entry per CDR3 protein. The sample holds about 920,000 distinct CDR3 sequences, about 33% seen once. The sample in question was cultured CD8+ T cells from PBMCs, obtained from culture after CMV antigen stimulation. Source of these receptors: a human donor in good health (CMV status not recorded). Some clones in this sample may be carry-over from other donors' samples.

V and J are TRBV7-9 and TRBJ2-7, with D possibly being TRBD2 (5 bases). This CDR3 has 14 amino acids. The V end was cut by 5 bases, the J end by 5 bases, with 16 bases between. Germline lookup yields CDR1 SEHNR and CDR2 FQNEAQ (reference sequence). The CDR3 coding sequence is TGTGCCAGCAGCGCAGGAGGCGGATTCCACGAGCAGTACTTC. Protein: CASSAGGGFHEQYF.

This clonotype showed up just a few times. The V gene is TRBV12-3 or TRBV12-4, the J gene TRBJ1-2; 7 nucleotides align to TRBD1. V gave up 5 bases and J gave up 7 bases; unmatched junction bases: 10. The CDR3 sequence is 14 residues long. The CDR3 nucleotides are TGTGCCAGCAGTCTGGAGACAGGGTTTTTTGGCTACACCTTC. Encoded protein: CASSLETGFFGYTF.

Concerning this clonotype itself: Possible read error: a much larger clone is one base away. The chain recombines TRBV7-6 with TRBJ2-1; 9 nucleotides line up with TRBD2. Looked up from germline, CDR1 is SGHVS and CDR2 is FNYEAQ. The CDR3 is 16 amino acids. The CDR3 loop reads CVSSLELAGYFNEQFF. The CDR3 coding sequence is TGTGTCAGCAGCTTAGAGCTAGCGGGGTATTTCAATGAGCAGTTCTTC.

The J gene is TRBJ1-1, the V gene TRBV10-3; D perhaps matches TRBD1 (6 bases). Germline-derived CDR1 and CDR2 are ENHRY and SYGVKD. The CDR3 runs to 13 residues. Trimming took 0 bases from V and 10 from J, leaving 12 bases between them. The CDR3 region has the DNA TGTGCCATCAGTGAGTCGGGGGGCAACGGAGCTTTCTTT. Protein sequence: CAISESGGNGAFF.

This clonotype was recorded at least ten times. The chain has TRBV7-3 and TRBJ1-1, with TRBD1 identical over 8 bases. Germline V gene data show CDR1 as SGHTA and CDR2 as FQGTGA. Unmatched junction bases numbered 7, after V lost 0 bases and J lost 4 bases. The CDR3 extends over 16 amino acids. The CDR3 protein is CASSLTSRGRGTEAFF. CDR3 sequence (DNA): TGTGCCAGCAGCTTAACGTCCAGGGGGCGCGGCACTGAAGCTTTCTTT.

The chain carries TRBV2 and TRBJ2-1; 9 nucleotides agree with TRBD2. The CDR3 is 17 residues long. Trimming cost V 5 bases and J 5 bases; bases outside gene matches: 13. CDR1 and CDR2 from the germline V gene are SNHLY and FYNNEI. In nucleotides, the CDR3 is TGTGCCAGCAGTTCAGGCGGGAGAAGCGGGGGGAACAATGAGCAGTTCTTC. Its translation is CASSSGGRSGGNNEQFF. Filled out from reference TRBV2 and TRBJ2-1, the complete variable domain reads EPEVTQTPSHQVTQMGQEVILRCVPISNHLYFYWYRQILGQKVEFLVSFYNNEISEKSEIFDDQFSVERPDGSNFTLKIRSTKLEDSAMYFCASSSGGRSGGNNEQFFGPGTRLTVL.

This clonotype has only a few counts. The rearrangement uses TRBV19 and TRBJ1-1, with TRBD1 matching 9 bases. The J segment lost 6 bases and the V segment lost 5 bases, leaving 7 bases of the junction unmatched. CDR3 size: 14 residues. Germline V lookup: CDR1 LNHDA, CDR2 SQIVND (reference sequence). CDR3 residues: CASSPGTGMAEAFF. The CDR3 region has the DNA TGTGCCAGTAGTCCCGGGACAGGGATGGCTGAAGCTTTCTTT.

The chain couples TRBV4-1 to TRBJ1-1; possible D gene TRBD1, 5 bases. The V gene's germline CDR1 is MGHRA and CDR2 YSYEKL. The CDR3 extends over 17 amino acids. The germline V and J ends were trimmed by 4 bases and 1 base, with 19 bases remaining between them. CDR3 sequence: CASSPKLVGTANTEAFF. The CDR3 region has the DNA TGCGCCAGCAGCCCTAAATTGGTCGGGACGGCGAACACTGAAGCTTTCTTT.

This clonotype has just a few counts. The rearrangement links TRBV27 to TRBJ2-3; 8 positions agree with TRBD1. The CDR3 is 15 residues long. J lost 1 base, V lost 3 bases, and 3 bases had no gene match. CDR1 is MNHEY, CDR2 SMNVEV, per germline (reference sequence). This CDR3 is CASSLATGGTDTQYF. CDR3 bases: TGTGCCAGCAGTTTGGCGACAGGGGGCACAGATACGCAGTATTTT.

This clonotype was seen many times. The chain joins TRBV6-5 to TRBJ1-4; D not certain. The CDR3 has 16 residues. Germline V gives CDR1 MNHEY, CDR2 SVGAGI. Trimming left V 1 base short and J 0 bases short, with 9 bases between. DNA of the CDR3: TGTGCCAGCAGTTACTTTTCCGGGGCAACTAATGAAAAACTGTTTTTT. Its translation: CASSYFSGATNEKLFF.

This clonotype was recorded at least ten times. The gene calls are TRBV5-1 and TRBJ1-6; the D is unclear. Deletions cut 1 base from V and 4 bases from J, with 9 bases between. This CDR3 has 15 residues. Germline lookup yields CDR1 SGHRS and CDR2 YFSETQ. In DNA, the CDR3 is TGCGCCAGCAGCTTGATGACGGGATATAATTCACCCCTCCACTTT. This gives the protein CASSLMTGYNSPLHF.

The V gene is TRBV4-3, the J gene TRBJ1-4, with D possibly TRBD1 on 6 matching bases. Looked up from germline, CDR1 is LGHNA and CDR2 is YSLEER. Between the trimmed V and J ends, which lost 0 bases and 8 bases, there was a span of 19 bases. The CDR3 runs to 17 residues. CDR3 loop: CASSQEEGRRGGEKLFF. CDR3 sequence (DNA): TGCGCCAGCAGCCAAGAAGAGGGTCGCAGGGGAGGAGAAAAACTGTTTTTT.

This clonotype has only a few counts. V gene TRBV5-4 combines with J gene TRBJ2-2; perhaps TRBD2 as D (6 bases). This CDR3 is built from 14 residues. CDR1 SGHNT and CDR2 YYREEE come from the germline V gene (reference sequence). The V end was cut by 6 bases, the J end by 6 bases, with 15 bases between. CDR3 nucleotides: TGTGCCAGCACCCTGGGGGGTTCACCCGGGGAGCTGTTTTTT. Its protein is CASTLGGSPGELFF.

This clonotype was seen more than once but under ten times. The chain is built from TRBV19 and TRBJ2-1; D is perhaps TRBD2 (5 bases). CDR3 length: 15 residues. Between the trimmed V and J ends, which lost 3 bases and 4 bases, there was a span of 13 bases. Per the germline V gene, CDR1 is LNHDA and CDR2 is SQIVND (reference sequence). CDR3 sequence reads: CASSISSISYNEQFF. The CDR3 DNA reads TGTGCCAGTAGTATCTCTAGCATTTCGTACAATGAGCAGTTCTTC.

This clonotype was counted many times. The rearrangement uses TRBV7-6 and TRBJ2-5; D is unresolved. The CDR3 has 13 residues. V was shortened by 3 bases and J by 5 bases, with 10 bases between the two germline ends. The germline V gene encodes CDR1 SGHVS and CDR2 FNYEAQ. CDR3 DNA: TGTGCCAGCAGCTTGGCCCCGTCGGAGACCCAGTACTTC. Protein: CASSLAPSETQYF.

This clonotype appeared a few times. The CDR3 DNA reads TGCAGTGCCGGGCACGGGCGGTTCTTC. Translated, it gives CSAGHGRFF. The genes are TRBV20-1 and TRBJ2-1; D unclear. CDR1 DFQATT and CDR2 SNEGSKA come from the germline V gene (reference sequence). V lost 6 bases to trimming and J lost 15 bases, with 12 bases between them. CDR3 length: 9 residues.

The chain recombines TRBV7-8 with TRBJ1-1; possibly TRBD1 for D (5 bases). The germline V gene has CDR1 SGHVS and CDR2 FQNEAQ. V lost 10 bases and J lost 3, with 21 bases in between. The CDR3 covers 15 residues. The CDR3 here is CANILRDGRHTEAFF. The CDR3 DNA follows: TGTGCCAACATCCTCAGGGACGGACGGCACACTGAAGCTTTCTTT.